One sample yielded the 7 T cell receptor beta chains listed below, sequenced in a study of T cells in Graves' hyperthyroidism and ophthalmopathy. RNA transcripts gave rise to amplified TCR beta CDR3 regions. HTBI primers drove first-round RT-PCR of the TCR CDR3. TCRdb ran MiXCR on the multiplex PCR reads and lists one entry per CDR3 protein. The sample lists about 560,000 distinct CDR3 sequences; around 17% were seen once. The sequenced sample was blood. These receptors were taken from a woman younger than 35 with Graves' hyperthyroidism.

This clonotype occurred many times. The CDR3 region has the DNA TGTGCCAGCAAGCTCGGGACACATCACACTGAAGCTTTCTTT. It translates to CASKLGTHHTEAFF. The V gene is TRBV3-1, the J gene TRBJ1-1; a possible D gene is TRBD1 (6 bases). The CDR3 is 14 residues long. V lost 7 bases, J lost 3 bases, and 15 bases lay in between. The germline gives CDR1 LGHDT, CDR2 YNNKEL (reference sequence).

The gene calls are TRBV7-3 and TRBJ1-6; D is possibly TRBD1 (5 bases). In germline, CDR1 is SGHTA, CDR2 FQGTGA. The CDR3 is 14 residues long. The V end was cut by 4 bases, the J end by 5 bases, with 9 bases between. This CDR3 is CASSSGRDNSPLHF. The CDR3 coding sequence is TGTGCCAGCAGCTCAGGGAGGGATAATTCACCCCTCCACTTT. Variable domain in full (rest from reference TRBV7-3 and TRBJ1-6): GAGVSQTPSNKVTEKGKYVELRCDPISGHTALYWYRQSLGQGPEFLIYFQGTGAADDSGLPNDRFFAVRPEGSVSTLKIQRTERGDSAVYLCASSSGRDNSPLHFGNGTRLTVT.

This clonotype has ten or more counts. The CDR3 loop is CSARDGGTGRYEQYF. As DNA, the CDR3 is TGCAGTGCTAGAGATGGGGGGACAGGGCGTTACGAGCAGTACTTC. The V call is TRBV20-1, the J call TRBJ2-7, with 9 bases identical to TRBD1. Germline V gives CDR1 DFQATT, CDR2 SNEGSKA (reference sequence). The length of the CDR3 is 15 residues. V lost 0 bases and J lost 4; bases outside the gene matches: 7.

This sequence joins TRBV11-2 and TRBJ1-4; no clear D gene. Germline V gives CDR1 SGHAT, CDR2 FQNNGV. This CDR3 has 16 amino acids. With 3 bases removed from V and 2 bases from J, the gap between germline ends came to 13 bases. The CDR3: CASSFNPTGTNEKLFF. The CDR3 DNA follows: TGTGCCAGCAGCTTCAACCCAACGGGCACTAATGAAAAACTGTTTTTT.

This chain joins TRBV12-3 or TRBV12-4 and TRBJ1-2; D ambiguous. The CDR3 is 13 amino acids. Trimming shortened V by 1 base and J by 10 bases, and 13 bases separated the two germline ends. CDR3 amino acids: CASSLVPGDDYTF. CDR3 bases: TGTGCCAGCAGTTTAGTTCCAGGAGATGACTACACCTTC.

There are many counts of this clonotype. The rearrangement joins TRBV7-9 to TRBJ2-5, with 12 bases lining up with TRBD1. The CDR3 contains 16 residues. Germline values: CDR1 SEHNR, CDR2 FQNEAQ (reference sequence). The J segment lost 5 bases and the V segment lost 3 bases, leaving 7 bases of the junction unmatched. In DNA form, the CDR3 reads TGTGCCAGCAGCTTCGGGACAGGGGGCGCGGAGGAGACCCAGTACTTC. It is translated as CASSFGTGGAEETQYF.

This clonotype was counted ten times or more. J is TRBJ2-3 and V is TRBV28; D assignment may be TRBD1 or TRBD2 (5 bases each). There are 16 residues in the CDR3. Trimming took 6 bases from V and 1 from J, leaving 17 bases between them. Germline CDR1 and CDR2: MDHEN and SYDVKM. The CDR3 loop reads CASSWNRDRRTDTQYF. The CDR3 DNA reads TGTGCCAGCAGCTGGAACCGGGACCGACGCACAGATACGCAGTATTTT.